The rows below give T cell receptor beta chains drawn from one sample of a study of a mutant IDH1 vaccine in newly diagnosed glioma. Profiling relied on immunoSEQ multiplex PCR, and the TCRdb table lists in-frame clones only, not all of them. Seen here are 98,000 or so clones, around 90% observed once, and the top ten hold roughly 0.6%. The source was PBMCs, collected from a glioma patient treated with radiotherapy, temozolomide or both. All receptors derive from a woman in her forties or fifties with glioma. The CDR3 runs from the conserved cysteine through the conserved F or W. A D gene is named only where the DNA matches it firmly. Clone sizes are given selectively: once, few, many, or a class where the clone is expanded.

TRBJ1-1 . TRBV29-1 . TGCAGCGTTGACCCAGGGGAGATGAACACTGAAGCTTTCTTT CSVDPGEMNTEAFF
TRBJ2-1 once TRBV27 TRBD2 TGTGCCAGCAGTTTACTGCCAGCGGGAGGAGGGAATGAGCAGTTCTTC CASSLLPAGGGNEQFF
TRBJ2-1 . TRBV30 . TGTGCCTGGAGTGCATACAATGAGCAGTTCTTC CAWSAYNEQFF
TRBJ2-3 . TRBV5-1 . TGCGCCAGCAGCTTGGGAGGGTCAGATACGCAGTATTTT CASSLGGSDTQYF
TRBJ2-3 once TRBV9 TRBD2 TGTGCCAGCAGCGCCACGGGGAGGGAAATCACAGATACGCAGTATTTT CASSATGREITDTQYF
TRBJ2-1 . TRBV9 TRBD2 TGTGCCAGCAGCGTTGGGACTAGCGGGAGGTACAATGAGCAGTTCTTC CASSVGTSGRYNEQFF
TRBJ1-1 . TRBV7-9 . TGTGCCAGCAGCTTAATGGGGAATACTGAAGCTTTCTTT CASSLMGNTEAFF
TRBJ1-5 . TRBV6-1 . TGTGCCAGCAGTCCCGGGACACCTAGCAATCAGCCCCAGCATTTT CASSPGTPSNQPQHF
TRBJ1-6 once TRBV27 . TGTGCCAGCAGTCCTTCTTCGTGGACCCAAGGAGGAAATTCACCCCTCCACTTT CASSPSSWTQGGNSPLHF
TRBJ1-1 once TRBV19 . TGTGCCAGTAGTATCAAGACAAACACTGAAGCTTTCTTT CASSIKTNTEAFF
TRBJ1-5 . TRBV5-1 . TGCGCCAGCAGCTTTTCAGGGAATCAGCCCCAGCATTTT CASSFSGNQPQHF
TRBJ2-5 few TRBV5-1 TRBD2 TGCGCCAGCAGCCCGTGGACTAGCGCAAAGCCAGGGGAGACCCAGTACTTC CASSPWTSAKPGETQYF
TRBJ1-2 . TRBV6-1 . TGTGCCAGCAGTGCCGGGACCTTTGGGACCCTCTATGGCTACACCTTC CASSAGTFGTLYGYTF
TRBJ1-4 . TRBV7-9 . TGTGCCAGCAGCCAGATGACAGGAACTAATGAAAAACTGTTTTTT CASSQMTGTNEKLFF
TRBJ1-5 . TRBV10-3 . TGTGCCATCAGTGACAGGGTGGAACAGCCCCAGCATTTT CAISDRVEQPQHF
TRBJ2-5 . TRBV10-1 . TGCGCCAGCAGTGAGAACATCATCCGGGAGACCCAGTACTTC CASSENIIRETQYF
TRBJ1-2 once TRBV7-9 . TGTGCCAGCAGCCCCGGGGCGCGGGGCTACACCTTC CASSPGARGYTF
TRBJ1-2 . TRBV28 . TGTGCCAGCAGCGTCGGGACGGAACACTATGGCTACACCTTC CASSVGTEHYGYTF
TRBJ1-5 once TRBV9 . TGTGCCAGCAGCGTTTCAGTGAATCAGCCCCAGCATTTT CASSVSVNQPQHF
TRBJ1-2 . TRBV7-9 TRBD1 TGTGCCAGCAGCTTAGTCGGCGGGACAGGGGCATTTGGCTACACCTTC CASSLVGGTGAFGYTF
TRBJ2-7 . TRBV27 TRBD2 TGTGCCAGCAGTTTAGCAAGGACCCGGACTAGCGGGCCGTCCTACGAGCAGTACTTC CASSLARTRTSGPSYEQYF
TRBJ2-3 once TRBV5-4 . TGTGCCAGCAGCGGCAGGGATTCATGGACAGATACGCAGTATTTT CASSGRDSWTDTQYF
TRBJ1-1 once TRBV7-3 . TGTGCCAGCAGCTCACAGGGTAGGACTGAAGCTTTCTTT CASSSQGRTEAFF
TRBJ2-3 . TRBV28 . TGTGCCAGCAGTTTAGTCCAGGGGGGAACAGATACGCAGTATTTT CASSLVQGGTDTQYF
TRBJ2-1 few TRBV5-6 TRBD1 TGTGCCAGCAGCCCGGCAGGGGGCGCCGGCTACTACAATGAGCAGTTCTTC CASSPAGGAGYYNEQFF
TRBJ2-7 . TRBV28 TRBD1 TGTGCCAGCAGTTTGGACAGGGAGCCATACCAAAGCTCCTACGAGCAGTACTTC CASSLDREPYQSSYEQYF
TRBJ1-1 few TRBV27 . TGTGCCAGCAGTTTATTCCCGGGGGGGGCAAACACTGAAGCTTTCTTT CASSLFPGGANTEAFF
TRBJ2-1 . TRBV9 . TGTGCCAGCAGCGTAGGAGGGAAATACAATGAGCAGTTCTTC CASSVGGKYNEQFF
TRBJ2-7 . TRBV18 . TGTGCCAGCTCGACGAGAGTGGCAGGGAGGCACGAGCAGTACTTC CASSTRVAGRHEQYF
TRBJ1-1 . TRBV2 . TGTGCCAGCTCTGGGGAGTCCCTCCGGTCTGAAGCTTTCTTT CASSGESLRSEAFF
TRBJ1-1 . TRBV7-2 . TGTGCCAGCAGCTTAACAGTCATGAACACTGAAGCTTTCTTT CASSLTVMNTEAFF
TRBJ2-1 . TRBV5-6 . TGTGCCAGCAGCCCCAACGGACCCGGTAACAATGAGCAGTTCTTC CASSPNGPGNNEQFF
TRBJ2-1 . TRBV4-1 TRBD2 TGCGCCAGCAGCCCGGGACTACTCAACAATGAGCAGTTCTTC CASSPGLLNNEQFF